This TCR beta chain was identified during a study of cytomegalovirus exposure and HLA in healthy donors (TCRdb year 2017). In terms of the full investigation: An earlier analysis of some 600 of the donors reported 250 to 350 Gb of sequence data and around 100 million unique TCR beta sequences obtained from around 180 million T cells. Roughly 300 gigabases of sequencing data and tens of millions of unique TCR sequences were included in an early release covering 550 to 800 HLA-typed donors. Of the 300 to 400 genotyped donors, roughly 85% fell in the genetic ancestry cluster associated with self-reported Caucasian donors. The study was designed to test whether signatures of past pathogen exposure could be identified by cataloging public T cell receptors. The study profiled the T cell repertoires of under 850 subjects by immunosequencing and related them to cytomegalovirus serostatus. Besides the first cohort of hundreds of subjects, a separate validation cohort made up of 95 to 150 different subjects was used. To predict cytomegalovirus infection status, the study combined high-throughput TCR immunosequencing, statistical association of individual TCRs with disease status, and machine learning. In a later analysis, previously published TCR beta repertoires from 670 or so donors were re-analyzed and high-resolution HLA genotyping was added so that TCR occurrence patterns could be studied. In the later analysis, no new phenotypic data were used to find candidate immune exposures; instead, reliance was placed on TCR beta sequences and their occurrence across donors. To decide whether each TCR beta V gene segment behaved as functional or pseudogenic, an earlier analysis of some 600 of the donors relied on high-throughput TCR beta sequencing. Donor age, sex, ethnicity and CMV serostatus were compiled alongside the repertoire data. In a later genetic analysis, genome-wide SNP genotypes for about three fifths of the roughly 670 donors were used, and that subset was treated as a discovery cohort. Every discovery cohort repertoire had been produced on one sequencing platform. Class I and class II HLA loci were covered by the typing at four-digit resolution. Typing coverage varied by locus: roughly 620-640 donors for A, B, C, DRB1 and DQB1; 522 for DQA1; more than 600 for DPA1; approximately 490 for DPB1. About five DR-DQ haplotypes were treated as single units for association and clustering because of strong linkage in the cohort. Among 300 to 450 genotyped donors of the cohort, an average of around 240,000 unique TCR beta nucleotide sequences were sequenced per donor, about a sixth of them non-productive.

The paper as a whole reports these results and caveats: CMV serostatus was the only immune exposure information available for the cohort. A total of 150 to 200 TCR beta chains were listed by the study as associated with cytomegalovirus. A further reported finding was that TCR beta sequences accurately predicted the HLA-A and HLA-B alleles for most subjects in the first cohort. Several of the top co-occurrence clusters appeared to be linked to parvovirus B19, influenza, CMV and Epstein-Barr virus, according to a later analysis. HLA typing was unavailable for some donors at each locus, so association tests used only the typed subset. According to a later analysis, TCR association rates differed among HLA loci, with DRB1 alleles showing the most associated TCRs and HLA-C alleles showing the fewest. Across donors, most TCR sequences were observed very rarely, whereas some public TCRs were present in many individuals. Over 15 rarely observed V segments, including chromosome 9 orphons, were excluded from the earlier analysis of approximately 500 of the donors because counts were too low. Specific HLA alleles were associated with some 15,000 TCR beta sequences at a false discovery rate of 0.05 in a later analysis. A later analysis found that HLA-associated TCR beta chains were more clonally expanded and had lower generation probabilities than equally common non-associated chains. The classifier was reported to diagnose cytomegalovirus status with high specificity and sensitivity in both the original and validation cohorts. In this cohort, only TCR beta chains were sequenced, and detectable features were limited by the absence of alpha or paired-chain data. A few of the identified cytomegalovirus-associated TCR beta chains were confirmed in vitro to be specific for cytomegalovirus antigens. In a later genetic analysis, fewer N-insertions in productive TCRs were reported among donors in an Asian-associated ancestry cluster than the roughly 710-donor mean. Assigning TCR associations to individual alleles was difficult when HLA alleles, especially DR and DQ, strongly co-occurred. A cluster of highly shared sequence variants was judged likely to be a technical artifact of the sequencing pipeline. An earlier analysis of around 500 of the donors showed that most TCR beta V segments appeared in productive rearrangements either about 90% or about 30% of the time, which broadly matched IMGT annotations. According to the authors, the approach could potentially be generalized to other disease states and immunological phenotypes. A later genetic analysis associated a missense DCLRE1C variant with V-gene and J-gene trimming of TCR beta chains, and an independent cohort replicated the association. Sequencing depth was assumed to be roughly uniform across donors in the presence/absence analyses, though that assumption may not hold. Correlated functional status among segregating V segments might be attributable to linkage disequilibrium, but an unknown experimental factor could not be ruled out. Most CMV-associated TCR beta chains appeared to be HLA-restricted in a later analysis, and the HLA associations seemed to be driven largely by CMV exposure.

The library was prepared using the immunoSEQ multiplex PCR assay. The multiplex PCR relied on a mix of 60 forward primers for TCR Vbeta segments and 13 reverse primers for TCR Jbeta segments. The CDR3 region of rearranged TCR beta genes was amplified from genomic DNA with a multiplex PCR assay. Amplified TCR beta libraries were sequenced as 87-base-pair reads on the Illumina HiSeq System. As for how the authors treated the data: Across the 666 repertoires, a later analysis counted tens of millions of unique TCR beta chains, some 11 million of which were shared by at least two donors. A nearest-neighbor algorithm error-corrected the raw reads and collapsed the reads into unique sequences, merging closely related sequences to remove PCR and sequencing errors. CDR3 sequences were aligned to IMGT reference sequences to assign V, D and J gene segments. For a sequence to be retained, a match of at least six nucleotides to both a V gene segment and a J gene segment was required. Rearrangements were called productive when the CDR3 lacked stop codons and stayed in frame with V and J; all others were non-productive. CDR3 was defined according to IMGT convention as the region running from the second conserved V-encoded cysteine to the conserved J-encoded phenylalanine. Sequences without an unambiguous match to a single V gene segment were excluded from the earlier analysis of several hundred of the donors. In an earlier analysis of around 600 of the donors, V segments were called functional above 56.7% productive rearrangements and were called segregating when the between-donor standard deviation exceeded 5%. A statistical classification framework was built to diagnose cytomegalovirus status from the catalog of TCR beta chain sequences. In a later analysis, V and J genes were assigned by comparing TCR nucleotide sequences against IMGT/GENE-DB human TR gene sequences. In a later analysis, CDR3 sequences and most-parsimonious VDJ recombination scenarios were assigned using the TCRdist pipeline. In a later analysis, each TCR beta chain was defined by its CDR3 amino acid sequence together with its V-gene family, and reads lacking a unique V-gene family were excluded. A later analysis removed nearly 600 highly shared, low-generation-probability nucleotide sequences to deal with suspected cross-contamination and a sequencing artifact. In a later analysis, a clonal expansion index was calculated for each public chain from normalized within-repertoire ranks of inferred template counts. In a later analysis, generation probabilities were computed using a VDJ recombination model fitted to out-of-frame rearrangements, and the results were checked against IGoR. A later analysis scored TCR-TCR, TCR-HLA and TCR-CMV co-occurrence with hypergeometric tests, applying a repertoire-size bias correction to TCR pairs. To estimate false discovery rates, a later analysis permuted the HLA or CMV assignments 20 times. In a later analysis, co-occurring TCRs were grouped using DBSCAN, with TCRdist sequence similarity added in when clustering inside HLA-allele-positive subsets. For co-occurrence clustering, repertoires with fewer than 30,000 or more than 120,000 public chains were excluded, along with four to six repertoires with anomalous nucleotide sharing. Held by TCRdb, this immuneACCESS table contains in-frame sequences only and omits some clones. Under half of the omission traces to an unresolved V gene where checked; the cause of the rest is unknown. Clone size and V and J calls were adopted from that table, with D and trimming inferred from the DNA. This sample gives a few hundred thousand clones in total; approximately 80% of them show up just once. The ten top clones hold approximately 2.9% of the sample.

Notes on this clone: Its antigen is unknown. The sample holds no much larger clone one base away, and base qualities are not on file.

In total, just over 650 healthy bone marrow donors made up the cohort. All cohort members were sampled while nominally healthy, although unrecorded immune exposures were likely present. The donor was CMV seronegative and belonged to the group of several hundred seronegative cohort members. Each donor provided a peripheral blood sample, and peripheral blood mononuclear cells were used for TCR beta sequencing. Genomic DNA was extracted from the blood cell samples with the Qiagen DNeasy Blood Extraction Kit. The TCR was taken from a man in his thirties or forties in good health and CMV-seronegative. The sequencing input was PBMCs.

CDR3 protein: CASRRDREAFF. The sequence in DNA is TGTGCCAGCAGACGAGACAGGGAAGCTTTCTTT. This chain joins TRBV6-5 to TRBJ1-1; TRBD1 is a possible D gene, resting on 6 matching bases. CDR1 MNHEY and CDR2 SVGAGI are derived from the germline V gene. Its CDR3 holds 11 amino acids, cysteine through phenylalanine. Only the CDR3 DNA is retained, 33 bases long and in frame from the first base. The trim is 6 bases for V and 8 bases for J, with a gap of 10 bases between the germline ends.